Shown below are 29 T cell receptor beta chains from a single sample sequenced in a study of control samples from healthy donors and cancer patients. Clones were read by immunoSEQ multiplex PCR, and TCRdb kept only the in-frame ones, dropping some. This sample has about 110,000 clones, with about nine tenths found just once. The material sequenced was blood. These receptor sequences come from a human donor in good health. The donor label of this sample is uncertain.

The chain links TRBV15 to TRBJ2-4; 8 bases fit TRBD1. The CDR3 consists of 18 residues. Losses at the gene ends were 4 bases for V and 3 bases for J; bases not matched to a gene: 14. CDR1 and CDR2 (germline): LNHNV, YYDKDF (reference sequence). CDR3 bases: TGTGCCACCAGCACCCACCCATCAGGGGGCTGGAGCAAAAACATTCAGTACTTC. Amino acid sequence: CATSTHPSGGWSKNIQYF.

A word on this clone: The same CDR3 arises from other DNA sequences in this sample as well. The V call is TRBV28, the J call TRBJ2-4, with TRBD2 as a possible D gene (6 bases). This CDR3 is built from 12 residues. V lost 3 bases and J lost 6, with 6 bases in between. The germline CDR1 and CDR2 sequences are MDHEN and SYDVKM. CDR3 DNA sequence: TGTGCCAGCAGTTTGGGGGGAAACATTCAGTACTTC. Translating gives CASSLGGNIQYF.

This clone is a singleton in its sample. The chain couples TRBV6-1 to TRBJ1-2; no reliable D call. V was cut by 2 bases and J by 6 bases, with 10 bases left in between. The CDR3 is 13 amino acids. Germline V CDR1 and CDR2: MNHNS, SASEGT. The CDR3 region is CASSEFVDDGYTF. Written as DNA, the CDR3 is TGTGCCAGCAGTGAATTTGTGGACGATGGCTACACCTTC.

The genes are TRBV7-6 and TRBJ1-4; 8 bases fit TRBD1. The CDR3 extends over 16 amino acids. CDR1 and CDR2 from the germline V gene are SGHVS and FNYEAQ. Unmatched junction bases numbered 11, after V lost 3 bases and J lost 8 bases. The CDR3 region has the DNA TGTGCCAGCAGCTTGAAGAATCAGGGGGCTGGGGAAAAACTGTTTTTT. Its translation: CASSLKNQGAGEKLFF.

This clone was seen only once. The rearrangement uses TRBV3-1 (or the pseudogene TRBV3-2) and TRBJ1-6; TRBD1 matches 8 bases. The germline gives CDR1 LGHDT, CDR2 YNNKEL (reference sequence). The CDR3 contains 17 residues. V shed 2 bases and J 3 bases; nucleotides not matched to a gene: 6. The CDR3 DNA reads as TGTGCCAGCAGCCAACGGCCGGGACAGGACTATAATTCACCCCTCCACTTT. Its translation: CASSQRPGQDYNSPLHF.

This clone was recorded once. CDR3 sequence: CASSLGHKTQYF. The CDR3 DNA reads TGTGCCAGCAGCTTGGGGCACAAGACCCAGTACTTC. The chain links TRBV5-6 to TRBJ2-5; no clear D. Between the trimmed V and J ends, which lost 0 bases and 6 bases, there was a span of 6 bases. Germline CDR1 is SGHDT and CDR2 is YYEEEE. This CDR3 is built from 12 residues.

The chain joins TRBV2 to TRBJ1-1; D gene ambiguous. CDR1 is SNHLY and CDR2 is FYNNEI in the germline V gene. Trimming stripped 7 bases from V and 4 bases from J, with 13 bases between. This CDR3 spans 13 amino acids. The DNA for the CDR3 is TGTGCCAGCAAAGGAGATTTGGGCACTGAAGCTTTCTTT. Residues: CASKGDLGTEAFF.

The chain couples TRBV4-3 to TRBJ1-1, with D perhaps matching TRBD1 (5 bases). Germline-derived CDR1 and CDR2 are LGHNA and YSLEER. Trimming took off 1 base at V and 10 bases at J, with 13 bases between the two ends. This CDR3 has 13 residues. Here the CDR3 reads CASSQVGRAVAFF. The CDR3 DNA follows: TGCGCCAGCAGCCAAGTGGGGCGGGCTGTAGCTTTCTTT.

The chain joins TRBV6-5 to TRBJ2-7, with 8 bases identical to TRBD2. The junction had 7 bases not matched to a gene; V was cut back by 8 bases and J by 1 base. The CDR3 sequence is 14 residues long. Germline CDR1 MNHEY, CDR2 SVGAGI. Written as DNA, the CDR3 is TGTGCCAGCGGGCGCGGGGGGTCATCCTACGAGCAGTACTTC. It specifies CASGRGGSSYEQYF.

The genes are TRBV18 and TRBJ1-5; TRBD1 might be the D (6 bases). The CDR3 spans 15 residues. V was pared by 4 bases and J by 3 bases, with 13 bases between. Germline values: CDR1 KGHSH, CDR2 LQKENI. CDR3 bases: TGTGCCAGCTCACAGTCGGGGGGCTTCAATCAGCCCCAGCATTTT. Its protein is CASSQSGGFNQPQHF. The variable domain in full, completed from reference TRBV18 and TRBJ1-5, reads NAGVMQNPRHLVRRRGQEARLRCSPMKGHSHVYWYRQLPEEGLKFMVYLQKENIIDESGMPKERFSAEFPKEGPSILRIQQVVRGDSAAYFCASSQSGGFNQPQHFGDGTRLSIL.

In nucleotides, the CDR3 is TGTGCCAGCAGCCCCCGCGGGGCCACCTACGAGCAGTACGTC. This sequence encodes CASSPRGATYEQYV. The chain joins TRBV28 to TRBJ2-7, with D possibly being TRBD2 (6 bases). The CDR3 extends over 14 amino acids. The germline V gene encodes CDR1 MDHEN and CDR2 SYDVKM. V shed 6 bases and J shed 2 bases, with 14 bases lying between them.

The chain links TRBV5-1 to TRBJ2-7; 9 bases map to TRBD1. CDR1 is SGHRS and CDR2 is YFSETQ in the germline V gene. This CDR3 spans 15 amino acids. Trimming removed 4 bases from V and 9 bases from J; junction bases left unmatched: 14. The CDR3 DNA reads as TGCGCCAGCAGCATCAACCGGGACAGGGCCCTTGGGCAGTACTTC. This sequence encodes CASSINRDRALGQYF.

The chain is built from TRBV12-2 and TRBJ1-3. TRBV12-2 constitutes a pseudogene. CDR3 size: 13 residues. The CDR3 loop reads CASRQTTGNTIYF. In nucleotides, the CDR3 is TGTGCAAGTCGCCAGACCACTGGAAACACCATATATTTT.

The V and J genes are TRBV9 and TRBJ2-1; TRBD2 might be the D (6 bases). CDR1 and CDR2 from the germline V gene are SGDLS and YYNGEE. Trimming pared 4 bases from V and 10 bases from J, leaving 9 bases between. The CDR3 length is 11 residues. This CDR3 reads CASSLGREQFF. The CDR3 DNA reads as TGTGCCAGCAGCCTCGGGAGAGAGCAGTTCTTC.

This sequence joins TRBV11-2 and TRBJ1-6; D is possibly TRBD1 (6 bases). This CDR3 region has 17 residues. V was shortened by 3 bases and J by 0 bases, with 12 bases between the two germline ends. Germline assignment: CDR1 SGHAT and CDR2 FQNNGV. CDR3 nucleotides: TGTGCCAGCAGCTTTTCAACAGGGAGCTCCTATAATTCACCCCTCCACTTT. It encodes CASSFSTGSSYNSPLHF.

The rearrangement uses TRBV29-1 and TRBJ1-2; possibly TRBD1 for D (5 bases). Trimming shortened V by 5 bases and J by 2 bases, and 9 bases separated the two germline ends. This CDR3 is 12 amino acids long. The V gene's germline CDR1 is SQVTM and CDR2 ANQGSEA. The CDR3: CSVMGDNYGYTF. The CDR3 DNA is TGCAGCGTTATGGGGGACAACTATGGCTACACCTTC.

The chain combines TRBV9 with TRBJ2-5; D possibly corresponds to TRBD2 (6 bases). The germline CDR1 and CDR2 sequences are SGDLS and YYNGEE. V lost 6 bases and J 4 bases, leaving 16 bases between the germline ends. The CDR3 spans 14 residues. DNA for the CDR3: TGTGCCAGCAACCGCGGAGGGGTAGGAGAGACCCAGTACTTC. Its translation is CASNRGGVGETQYF.

J is TRBJ2-2 and V is TRBV4-2; TRBD2 might be the D (6 bases). V was shortened by 4 bases and J by 1 base, with 19 bases between the two germline ends. There are 18 residues in the CDR3. Germline V gives CDR1 LGHNA, CDR2 YNFKEQ. The CDR3 loop is CASSPEVAGILNTGELFF. DNA for the CDR3: TGTGCCAGCAGCCCAGAAGTTGCGGGGATCCTGAACACCGGGGAGCTGTTTTTT.

This rearrangement joins TRBV12-5 to TRBJ2-1, with 8 bases that match TRBD2. The CDR3 is made up of 15 amino acids. Germline V gene lookup returns CDR1 LGHNT and CDR2 FRNRAP. With V trimmed by 1 base and J by 7 bases, 6 bases remained unmatched. The CDR3 coding sequence is TGTGCTAGTGGTTTGGGGAAGACGGGGGGGAATGAGCAGTTCTTC. Translated: CASGLGKTGGNEQFF.

The gene calls are TRBV5-6 and TRBJ1-5; D gene uncertain. V was clipped by 0 bases and J by 2 bases, with 12 bases between them. The CDR3 spans 16 residues. CDR1 and CDR2 from the germline V gene are SGHDT and YYEEEE. CDR3 sequence: CASSLGWETGNQPQHF. The DNA of the CDR3 is TGTGCCAGCAGCTTGGGATGGGAGACGGGCAATCAGCCCCAGCATTTT.

This clone came up a few times. V and J are TRBV6-5 and TRBJ1-5; a possible D gene is TRBD1 (6 bases). CDR3 length: 12 residues. Germline assignment: CDR1 MNHEY and CDR2 SVGAGI. The V end lost 11 bases, the J end lost 7 bases, and 15 bases lay between the germline ends. The CDR3 DNA follows: TGTGCCTGCGGCCAGGGGTTGCAGCCCCAGCATTTT. It translates to CACGQGLQPQHF.

The rearrangement links TRBV14 to TRBJ2-1; the D is unclear. V was pared by 4 bases and J by 1 base, with 8 bases between. The length of the CDR3 is 14 residues. Germline V lookup: CDR1 SGHDN, CDR2 FVKESK. The CDR3 DNA is TGTGCCAGCAGCCGGTGGGGTTCCTACAATGAGCAGTTCTTC. Residues: CASSRWGSYNEQFF.

The rearrangement links TRBV15 to TRBJ2-5; D not resolved. The germline gives CDR1 LNHNV, CDR2 YYDKDF (reference sequence). This CDR3 region has 15 residues. V gave up 0 bases and J gave up 2 bases, with 10 bases separating them. CDR3 sequence (DNA): TGTGCCACCAGCAGAGAGAGTGGGGTACAAGAGACCCAGTACTTC. This gives the protein CATSRESGVQETQYF.

The chain is built from TRBV10-2 and TRBJ2-7; no definite D call. The germline gives CDR1 WSHSY, CDR2 SAAADI. V was cut by 7 bases and J by 0 bases, with 16 bases left in between. CDR3 size: 15 residues. The CDR3 here is CASITDGKSSYEQYF. The CDR3 bases are TGCGCCAGCATCACGGACGGAAAAAGCTCCTACGAGCAGTACTTC.

This chain joins TRBV3-1 (or the pseudogene TRBV3-2) and TRBJ2-1, with 7 bases identical to TRBD1. This CDR3 comprises 14 residues. The V and J ends lost 8 bases and 3 bases, in that order; junction bases with no gene match: 7. Per the germline V gene, CDR1 is LGHDT and CDR2 is YNNKEL (reference sequence). The CDR3 loop reads CASERGLNYNEQFF. In DNA form, the CDR3 reads TGTGCCAGCGAAAGGGGGCTTAACTACAATGAGCAGTTCTTC.

The chain uses TRBV5-1 and TRBJ1-1; 9 bases align to TRBD1. The germline V gene encodes CDR1 SGHRS and CDR2 YFSETQ. V trimming: 0 bases; J trimming: 1 base; junction bases outside the gene matches: 1. The CDR3 covers 15 residues. DNA for the CDR3: TGCGCCAGCAGCTTGGGGACAGGGGAGAACACTGAAGCTTTCTTT. Its translation: CASSLGTGENTEAFF.

The chain joins TRBV6-5 to TRBJ1-1; D remains ambiguous. The length of the CDR3 is 13 residues. V lost 4 bases and J lost 8, with 14 bases in between. Per germline, CDR1 MNHEY and CDR2 SVGAGI. The CDR3 region has the DNA TGTGCCAGCAGTTTACGGCAGAGCCGCGAAGCTTTCTTT. Residues: CASSLRQSREAFF.

The chain uses TRBV12-3 or TRBV12-4 and TRBJ2-7; 8 nucleotides align to TRBD2. The CDR3 spans 13 residues. V shed 4 bases and J 6 bases; nucleotides not matched to a gene: 5. The CDR3 reads CASSSPGRAEQYF. CDR3 sequence (DNA): TGTGCCAGCAGTTCCCCCGGGAGGGCCGAGCAGTACTTC.

The chain combines TRBV5-4 with TRBJ2-2; 10 bases align to TRBD2. This CDR3 comprises 17 residues. Trimming cost V 3 bases and J 4 bases; bases outside gene matches: 9. Germline V gene lookup returns CDR1 SGHNT and CDR2 YYREEE (reference sequence). The CDR3 region is CASSSVPSGGLTGELFF. For the CDR3, the DNA is TGTGCCAGCAGCTCCGTGCCTAGCGGGGGCCTCACCGGGGAGCTGTTTTTT.